This TCR beta chain comes out of a study of blood T cell repertoires in COVID-19 (dated by TCRdb to between 2020 and 2021). Concerning the study at large: Collaborator samples came from the United States, Italy and Spain and covered acute and convalescent phases of COVID-19. The material from the prospective study consisted of cDNA or gDNA derived from T cells, B-cell-depleted T cells, or PBMCs. Where available, HLA class I and class II types were taken from metadata supplied by the sample provider and were not determined by assay-based typing. The repertoires were released in a freely available public database intended as a resource for research on the immune response to SARS-CoV-2. Samples came from the ongoing ImmuneRACE study (first 160 participants) plus 1,254 subjects from 6 global collaborators. A de-identified subject ID, COVID-19 status, age in years and sex were almost always included in the sample metadata. Deeply sampled blood TCRbeta repertoires from subjects exposed to, actively infected with, or recovered from COVID-19 were included in the dataset. Results the study describes overall, beyond this receptor: How much clinical and demographic metadata was included differed by source and by participant, and the metadata was provided uncurated.

Participants in the prospective study were enrolled through a virtual design, were aged roughly 18 to 90 years, and lived in approximately 24 United States geographic areas. In the prospective study, participants were assigned to cohorts based on the clinical history participants reported in a screening survey and a study questionnaire. Recovered participants in ImmuneRACE Cohort 3 were defined as having two consecutive negative NP/OP PCR tests, clearance from a healthcare professional, or resolution of symptoms. In the prospective study, whole blood, serum and a nasopharyngeal or oropharyngeal swab were collected from each participant by mobile phlebotomists. Additional blood draws and questionnaires over a 2-month period could optionally be provided by prospective study participants. Prospective study blood samples were shipped either frozen or at room temperature before DNA extraction. For this clone: Its antigen target is currently unknown. Qualities for individual bases were not recorded, and no much larger clone is one base off.

TCRbeta CDR3 regions were amplified from genomic DNA by means of the immunoSEQ Assay, a bias-controlled multiplex PCR. The source study handled its data this way. The number of nucleated cells in each sample was estimated from the amplification of reference gene primers within the assay. To quantify the absolute abundance of each unique TCRbeta CDR3 rearrangement, sequence reads were collapsed and filtered. For each sample, productive Simpson clonality was calculated by taking the square root of Simpson's diversity index across productive rearrangements. This is the immuneACCESS table as TCRdb keeps it, with only in-frame sequences that have V and J called. A part of the clones is gone; compared with another copy, unresolved V genes explain less than half, and the rest is unexplained. The V and J calls and clone size come from that table; D and trimming were worked out from the DNA. The sample records around 180,000 clones, approximately 84% of which are singletons. Of the sample, more than 10% falls within the top ten clones.

Sequences were obtained from PBMCs or T cells enriched from blood (not recorded which). The receptor was derived from a man in his fifties or sixties who had recovered from COVID-19.

Here is the DNA: TGTGCTAGTGGTTTGGTCCCTACGAACACTGAAGCTTTCTTT. It translates as CASGLVPTNTEAFF. This chain joins TRBV12-5 to TRBJ1-1; the D segment cannot be called with confidence. From the cysteine through the phenylalanine, the CDR3 covers 14 amino acids. Solely the CDR3 DNA is kept, with 42 bases framed from the first base. V and J are truncated by 0 bases and 1 base respectively, leaving an intervening sequence of 6 bases. According to the germline V gene, CDR1 reads LGHNT and CDR2 reads FRNRAP.